Presented here are 14 T cell receptor beta chains from one specimen sequenced in a study of cytomegalovirus exposure and HLA in healthy donors (dated by TCRdb to 2016 to 2017). Libraries were constructed by the immunoSEQ multiplex PCR assay. A mixture of 60 forward primers for TCR Vbeta segments and 13 reverse primers for TCR Jbeta segments was used in the multiplex PCR. Entries here come from immuneACCESS through TCRdb and include only in-frame sequences with V and J called. Some clones fail to appear in such tables; in the studies checked, an unresolved V gene covers under half of the shortfall, and the cause of the remainder is unknown. This sample's table lists 60,000 to 80,000 clones. The ten biggest clones cover about 0.82% of the sample. The source material was PBMCs. The receptors stem from a boy under 18 in good health and CMV-seronegative.

The chain combines TRBV25-1 with TRBJ2-5, with 11 bases identical to TRBD2. Germline V gene lookup returns CDR1 MGHDK and CDR2 SYGVNS. V lost 5 bases, J lost 5 bases, and 13 bases stayed unmatched. The CDR3 consists of 17 residues. Here the CDR3 DNA reads TGTGCCAGCAGTTCCATAATGTTGACTAGCGGGGCCGAGACCCAGTACTTC. Translation gives CASSSIMLTSGAETQYF.

The genes are TRBV18 and TRBJ2-1; 11 bases agree with TRBD2. Trimming cost V 0 bases and J 4 bases; bases outside gene matches: 2. The CDR3 covers 16 residues. Germline loops: CDR1 KGHSH, CDR2 LQKENI. In nucleotides, the CDR3 is TGTGCCAGCTCACCACCGACTAGCGGGGAGTACAATGAGCAGTTCTTC. Protein sequence: CASSPPTSGEYNEQFF.

The V call is TRBV2, the J call TRBJ2-3; 9 nucleotides align to TRBD2. V gave up 6 bases and J gave up 1 base; unmatched junction bases: 2. The CDR3 length is 14 residues. Looked up from germline, CDR1 is SNHLY and CDR2 is FYNNEI. CDR3 bases: TGTGCCAGCAGACCTAGCGGGGGCACAGATACGCAGTATTTT. Amino acid sequence: CASRPSGGTDTQYF.

The J gene is TRBJ2-7, the V gene TRBV13, with 16 bases that match TRBD2. The CDR3 extends over 16 amino acids. V lost 4 bases and J lost 2; bases outside the gene matches: 2. Germline assignment: CDR1 PRHDT and CDR2 FYEKMQ (reference sequence). Here the CDR3 DNA reads TGTGCCAGCAGCTCCGGGACTAGCGGGGGGGCCTACGAGCAGTACTTC. Translating gives CASSSGTSGGAYEQYF.

V gene TRBV7-8 combines with J gene TRBJ2-7, with 12 bases identical to TRBD2. Germline V CDR1 and CDR2: SGHVS, FQNEAQ. The CDR3 is made up of 15 amino acids. V lost 5 bases, J lost 2 bases, and 4 bases stayed unmatched. CDR3 amino acids: CASSPGLAGPYEQYF. The CDR3 DNA reads TGTGCCAGCAGCCCCGGACTAGCGGGACCCTACGAGCAGTACTTC.

This sequence joins TRBV14 and TRBJ2-5; TRBD1 matches 8 bases. Trimming took 2 bases from V and 7 from J; bases not matched to a gene: 9. Germline assignment: CDR1 SGHDN and CDR2 FVKESK. The CDR3 is made up of 15 amino acids. CDR3 protein: CASSQQAGGAGTQYF. The CDR3 bases are TGTGCCAGCAGCCAACAAGCAGGGGGCGCGGGGACCCAGTACTTC.

This chain connects TRBV5-4 to TRBJ1-2; 9 nucleotides match TRBD1. Germline V lookup: CDR1 SGHNT, CDR2 YYREEE (reference sequence). This CDR3 contains 13 residues. V was pared by 4 bases and J by 8 bases, with 6 bases of the junction left unmatched. The CDR3 nucleotides are TGTGCCAGCAGCGGCCGACAGGGGGGCGGCTACACCTTC. As protein: CASSGRQGGGYTF.

The chain employs TRBV5-6 and TRBJ2-7, with a tentative D call TRBD1 (6 bases). This CDR3 spans 13 amino acids. The V end lost 3 bases, the J end lost 3 bases, and 10 bases lay between the germline ends. CDR1 and CDR2 (germline): SGHDT, YYEEEE. CDR3 loop: CASSSTGFYEQYF. CDR3 in DNA: TGTGCCAGCAGCTCTACAGGGTTCTACGAGCAGTACTTC.

V usage is TRBV7-2 and J usage is TRBJ2-2; D may be TRBD2 (6 bases). The germline CDR1 and CDR2 sequences are SGHTA and FQGNSA. The ends were cut back, 0 bases at V and 1 base at J, with 6 bases in the middle. The CDR3 is made up of 15 amino acids. CDR3 amino acids: CASSLAGGNTGELFF. The CDR3 DNA reads TGTGCCAGCAGCTTAGCGGGGGGGAACACCGGGGAGCTGTTTTTT.

This rearrangement joins TRBV7-8 to TRBJ1-3; no definite D call. Germline lookup yields CDR1 SGHVS and CDR2 FQNEAQ. This CDR3 region has 14 residues. The ends were cut back, 3 bases at V and 0 bases at J, with 6 bases in the middle. The CDR3 DNA sequence: TGTGCCAGCAGCTTCTCGAGCTCTGGAAACACCATATATTTT. It yields the protein CASSFSSSGNTIYF. The full variable domain, completed using reference TRBV7-8 and TRBJ1-3, is GAGVSQSPRYKVAKRGQDVALRCDPISGHVSLFWYQQALGQGPEFLTYFQNEAQLDKSGLPSDRFFAERPEGSVSTLKIQRTQQEDSAVYLCASSFSSSGNTIYFGEGSWLTVV.

The genes are TRBV4-1 and TRBJ1-2; possible D gene TRBD1, 6 bases. V was shortened by 1 base and J by 8 bases, with 17 bases between the two germline ends. Germline assignment: CDR1 MGHRA and CDR2 YSYEKL. The CDR3 is 15 residues long. CDR3 sequence: CASSQGPGGQRGYTF. As DNA, the CDR3 is TGCGCCAGCAGCCAAGGGCCGGGGGGCCAAAGGGGCTACACCTTC.

J is TRBJ2-3 and V is TRBV5-1, with 10 bases matching TRBD2. The CDR3 is 18 residues long. The V segment lost 3 bases and the J segment 1 base; nucleotides outside the gene matches: 11. The V gene's germline CDR1 is SGHRS and CDR2 YFSETQ. As DNA, the CDR3 is TGCGCCAGCAGCTCTAGCGGGAGTACGGGGTGGGGCACAGATACGCAGTATTTT. This encodes CASSSSGSTGWGTDTQYF.

The chain recombines TRBV28 with TRBJ1-1; 10 nucleotides agree with TRBD1. The V gene's germline CDR1 is MDHEN and CDR2 SYDVKM. The CDR3 is made up of 15 amino acids. The J segment lost 6 bases and the V segment lost 3 bases, leaving 7 bases of the junction unmatched. The CDR3 spells CASSFGGTGVAEAFF. In DNA, the CDR3 is TGTGCCAGCAGTTTCGGCGGGACAGGGGTAGCTGAAGCTTTCTTT.

The chain has TRBV14 and TRBJ1-5; 9 bases are shared with TRBD1. Germline V gene data show CDR1 as SGHDN and CDR2 as FVKESK. V was pared by 0 bases and J by 5 bases, with 8 bases of the junction left unmatched. The CDR3 is 17 residues long. The CDR3 is CASSQDPDRGWDQPQHF. The CDR3, as DNA: TGTGCCAGCAGCCAAGACCCGGACAGGGGTTGGGATCAGCCCCAGCATTTT. The full variable domain, rest sourced from reference TRBV14 and TRBJ1-5, is EAGVTQFPSHSVIEKGQTVTLRCDPISGHDNLYWYRRVMGKEIKFLLHFVKESKQDESGMPNNRFLAERTGGTYSTLKVQPAELEDSGVYFCASSQDPDRGWDQPQHFGDGTRLSIL.